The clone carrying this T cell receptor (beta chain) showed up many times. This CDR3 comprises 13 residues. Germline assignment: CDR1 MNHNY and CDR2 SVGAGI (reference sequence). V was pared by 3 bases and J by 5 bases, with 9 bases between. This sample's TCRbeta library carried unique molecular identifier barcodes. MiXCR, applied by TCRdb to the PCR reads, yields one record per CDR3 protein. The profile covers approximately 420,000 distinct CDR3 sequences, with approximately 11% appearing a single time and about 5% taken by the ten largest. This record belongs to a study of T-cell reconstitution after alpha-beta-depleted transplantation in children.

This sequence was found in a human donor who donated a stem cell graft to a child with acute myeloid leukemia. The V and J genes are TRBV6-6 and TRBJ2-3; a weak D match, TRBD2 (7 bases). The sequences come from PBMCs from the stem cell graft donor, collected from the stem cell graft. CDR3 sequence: CASSYRGGDTQYF. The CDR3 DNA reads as TGTGCCAGCAGTTATAGGGGGGGAGATACGCAGTATTTT.